This T cell receptor beta chain comes out of a study of CD8 T cells in ankylosing spondylitis. Study results and caveats: A TCR beta motif of eight highly homologous variants appeared characteristic of ankylosing spondylitis blood.

This clonotype showed up just a few times. The antigen remains undetermined. Germline lookup yields CDR1 SGHVS and CDR2 FQNEAQ. Trimming took 7 bases from V and 1 from J, leaving 10 bases between them. The CDR3 runs 13 residues. TCRdb re-analysed the 5' RACE reads in MiXCR, keeping a single row per CDR3 protein. The sample contains a few hundred thousand distinct CDR3 sequences, about 22% of which appear only once. Sequencing used blood, either unsorted or a sorted T cell fraction (not recorded which). The TCR was taken from a male donor with ankylosing spondylitis. This chain joins TRBV7-8 and TRBJ1-1, with no clear D. The chain's CDR3 is CASTIASNTEAFF. CDR3 bases: TGTGCCAGCACCATCGCTTCGAACACTGAAGCTTTCTTT.